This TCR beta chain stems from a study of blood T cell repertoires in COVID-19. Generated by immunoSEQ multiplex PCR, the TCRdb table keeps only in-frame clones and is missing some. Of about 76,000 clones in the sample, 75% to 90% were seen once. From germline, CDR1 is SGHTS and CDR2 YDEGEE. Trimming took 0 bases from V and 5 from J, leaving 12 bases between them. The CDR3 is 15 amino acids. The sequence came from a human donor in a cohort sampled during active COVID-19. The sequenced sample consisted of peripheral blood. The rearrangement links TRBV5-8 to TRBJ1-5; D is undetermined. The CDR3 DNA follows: TGTGCCAGCAGCTTGGTCGGTGGCACAGATCAGCCCCAGCATTTT. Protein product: CASSLVGGTDQPQHF.